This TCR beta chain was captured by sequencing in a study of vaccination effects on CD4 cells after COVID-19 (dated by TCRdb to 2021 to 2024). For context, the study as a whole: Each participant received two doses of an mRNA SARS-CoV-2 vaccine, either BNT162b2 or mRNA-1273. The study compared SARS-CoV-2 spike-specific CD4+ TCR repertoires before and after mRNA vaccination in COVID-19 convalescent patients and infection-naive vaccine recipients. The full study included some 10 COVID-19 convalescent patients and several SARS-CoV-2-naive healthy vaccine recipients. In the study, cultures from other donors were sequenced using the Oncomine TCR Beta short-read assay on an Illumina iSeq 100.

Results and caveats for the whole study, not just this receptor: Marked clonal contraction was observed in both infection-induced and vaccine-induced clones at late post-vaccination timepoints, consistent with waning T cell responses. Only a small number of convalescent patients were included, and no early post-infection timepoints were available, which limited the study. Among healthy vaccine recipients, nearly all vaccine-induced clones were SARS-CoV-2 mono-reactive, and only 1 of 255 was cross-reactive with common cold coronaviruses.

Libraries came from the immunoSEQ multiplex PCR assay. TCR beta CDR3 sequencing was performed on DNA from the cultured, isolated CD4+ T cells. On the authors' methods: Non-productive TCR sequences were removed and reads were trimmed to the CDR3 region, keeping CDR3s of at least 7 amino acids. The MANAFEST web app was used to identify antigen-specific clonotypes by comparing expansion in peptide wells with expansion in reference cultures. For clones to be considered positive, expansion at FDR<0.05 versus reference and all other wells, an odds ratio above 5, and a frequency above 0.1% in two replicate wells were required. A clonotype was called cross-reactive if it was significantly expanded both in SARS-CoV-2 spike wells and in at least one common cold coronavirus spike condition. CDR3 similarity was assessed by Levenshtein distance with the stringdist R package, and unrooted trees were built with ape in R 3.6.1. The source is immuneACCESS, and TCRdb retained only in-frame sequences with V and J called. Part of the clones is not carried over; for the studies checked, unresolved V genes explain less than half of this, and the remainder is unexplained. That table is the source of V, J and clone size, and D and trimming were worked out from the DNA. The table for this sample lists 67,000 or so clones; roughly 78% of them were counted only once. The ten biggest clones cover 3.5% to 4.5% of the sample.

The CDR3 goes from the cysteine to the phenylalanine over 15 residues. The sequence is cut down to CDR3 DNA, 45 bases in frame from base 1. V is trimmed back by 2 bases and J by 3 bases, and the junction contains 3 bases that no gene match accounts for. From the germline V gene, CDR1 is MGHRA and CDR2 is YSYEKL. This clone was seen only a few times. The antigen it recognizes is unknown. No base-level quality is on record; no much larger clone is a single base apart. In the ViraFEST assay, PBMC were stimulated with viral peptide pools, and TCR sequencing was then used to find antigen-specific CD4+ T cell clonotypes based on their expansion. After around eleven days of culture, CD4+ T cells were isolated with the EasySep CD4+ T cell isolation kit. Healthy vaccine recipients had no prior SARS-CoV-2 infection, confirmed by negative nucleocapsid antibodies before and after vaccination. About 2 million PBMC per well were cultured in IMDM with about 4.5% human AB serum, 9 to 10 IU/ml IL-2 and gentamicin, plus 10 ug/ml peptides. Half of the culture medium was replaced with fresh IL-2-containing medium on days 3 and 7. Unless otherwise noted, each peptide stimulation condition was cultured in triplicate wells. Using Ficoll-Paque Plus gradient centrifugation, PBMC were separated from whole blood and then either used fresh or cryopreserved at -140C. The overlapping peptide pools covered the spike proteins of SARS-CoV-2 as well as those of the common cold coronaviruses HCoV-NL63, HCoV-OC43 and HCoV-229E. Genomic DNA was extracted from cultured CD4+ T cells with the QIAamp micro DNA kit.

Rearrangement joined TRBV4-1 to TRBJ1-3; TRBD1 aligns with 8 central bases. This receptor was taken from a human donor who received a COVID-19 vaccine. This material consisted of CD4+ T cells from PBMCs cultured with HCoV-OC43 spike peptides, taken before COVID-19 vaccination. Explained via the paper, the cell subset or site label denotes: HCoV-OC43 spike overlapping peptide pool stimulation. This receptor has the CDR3 CASSQRTGSGNTIYF. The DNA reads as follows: TGCGCCAGCAGCCAACGGACAGGGAGTGGAAACACCATATATTTT.